A single sample is the source of the 23 T cell receptor beta chains below, sequenced in a study of blood T cells in healthy people across ages. Next came a second PCR, run for about 6 to 11 cycles, which used a sample-barcoded 5' primer along with a J-beta primer mix. TCRdb independently ran MiXCR on the 5' RACE reads; one entry per CDR3 protein. The table has over a million distinct CDR3 sequences, 35% to 50% seen once. Sequencing input: blood. The receptors were sampled from a woman aged 60-75 years in good health.

The chain has TRBV4-1 and TRBJ1-6; D might be TRBD1 (5 bases). Germline values: CDR1 MGHRA, CDR2 YSYEKL. Trimming took 4 bases from V and 7 from J, leaving 14 bases between them. The CDR3 is made up of 15 amino acids. This chain's CDR3 is CASSPARGFNSPLHF. The DNA of the CDR3 is TGCGCCAGCAGCCCTGCGCGGGGGTTCAATTCACCCCTCCACTTT.

A word on this clonotype: The junction does not match germline at one end; this may be a read error. The chain uses TRBV27 and TRBJ2-1; the match to TRBD2 covers 8 bases. This CDR3 region has 17 residues. Germline V gives CDR1 MNHEY, CDR2 SMNVEV (reference sequence). The CDR3 here is CASNLQTTTSDDNEQFF. CDR3 nucleotide sequence: TGTGCCAGCAATTTACAGACTACGACTAGCGATGACAATGAGCAGTTCTTC.

The rearrangement uses TRBV7-9 and TRBJ2-7; D perhaps matches TRBD1 (7 bases). Germline V gene lookup returns CDR1 SEHNR and CDR2 FQNEAQ (reference sequence). The CDR3 length is 17 residues. V was clipped by 1 base and J by 9 bases, with 25 bases between them. In nucleotides, the CDR3 is TGTGCCAGCAGCTTAGGACTGGGCGGGACAGCCCTTAATGGGCAGTACTTC. It translates to CASSLGLGGTALNGQYF.

The chain carries TRBV27 and TRBJ2-1, with D possibly called TRBD1 or TRBD2 (5 bases each). The length of the CDR3 is 18 residues. The V and J ends lost 6 bases and 0 bases respectively, with 21 bases between them. Germline lookup yields CDR1 MNHEY and CDR2 SMNVEV (reference sequence). CDR3 residues: CASSIGARRASSYNEQFF. The CDR3 DNA is TGTGCCAGCAGCATCGGGGCCCGGCGGGCCAGCTCCTACAATGAGCAGTTCTTC.

The V and J genes are TRBV27 and TRBJ2-1, with D possibly matching TRBD2 (6 bases). CDR3 size: 12 residues. Trimming removed 3 bases at V and 8 bases at J, with 8 bases between. Germline V gives CDR1 MNHEY, CDR2 SMNVEV (reference sequence). The CDR3 nucleotides are TGTGCCAGCAGTTTGGACTATCATGAGCAGTTCTTC. It specifies CASSLDYHEQFF.

The chain uses TRBV5-1 and TRBJ1-2; 7 nucleotides match TRBD1. The V gene end was trimmed by 4 bases and the J gene end by 8 bases; junction bases not matched to a gene: 8. Germline V gene sequence: CDR1 SGHRS, CDR2 YFSETQ. This CDR3 region has 13 residues. DNA for the CDR3: TGCGCCAGCAGCCTGAAGGGGGCTGAAGGCTACACCTTC. Translated, it gives CASSLKGAEGYTF.

This clonotype has more than one count but fewer than ten. The rearrangement uses TRBV10-3 and TRBJ2-7; a weak D match, TRBD2 (6 bases). The CDR3 loop spans 12 amino acids. Germline assignment: CDR1 ENHRY and CDR2 SYGVKD. Trimming removed 9 bases from V and 7 bases from J, with 16 bases in between. CDR3 bases: TGTGCCATTGGACTAACCACGGGGGAGCAGTACTTC. Amino acid sequence: CAIGLTTGEQYF.

The CDR3 DNA is TGCAGCGTTGAAGATCGATCGGCAGGGGGCTACTATGGCTACACCTTC. Its protein is CSVEDRSAGGYYGYTF. This chain uses TRBV29-1 with TRBJ1-2, with 8 positions matching TRBD1. This CDR3 has 16 residues. V was pared by 0 bases and J by 3 bases, with 9 bases of the junction left unmatched. Per the germline V gene, CDR1 is SQVTM and CDR2 is ANQGSEA.

This chain uses TRBV28 with TRBJ1-5; D may be TRBD1 (5 bases). Germline-derived CDR1 and CDR2 are MDHEN and SYDVKM. The V and J ends lost 3 bases and 7 bases respectively, with 13 bases between them. The CDR3 spans 14 residues. The CDR3 DNA sequence: TGTGCCAGCAGTTTTGGCCAGGGTGACCAGCCCCAGCATTTT. Translating gives CASSFGQGDQPQHF.

This chain uses TRBV5-6 with TRBJ2-4; possibly TRBD1 for D (6 bases). Near its end, the DNA agrees better with TRBJ2-7, so the J call may be wrong. The CDR3 is made up of 19 amino acids. Germline CDR1 SGHDT, CDR2 YYEEEE. CDR3: CASSGRTWATGTTLYEQYF. The CDR3 DNA reads as TGTGCCAGCAGCGGACGGACCTGGGCTACAGGGACCACCCTCTACGAGCAGTACTTC.

The chain combines TRBV20-1 with TRBJ2-1; D perhaps matches TRBD2 (5 bases). V was clipped by 5 bases and J by 9 bases, with 8 bases between them. The CDR3 sequence is 10 residues long. Germline CDR1 reads DFQATT; CDR2 reads SNEGSKA (reference sequence). The CDR3 here is CSALGSEQFF. The CDR3 DNA follows: TGCAGTGCTTTAGGGAGTGAGCAGTTCTTC.

This clonotype has at least ten counts. V usage is TRBV20-1 and J usage is TRBJ2-7; TRBD2 might be the D (5 bases). Trimming shortened V by 6 bases and J by 3 bases, and 9 bases separated the two germline ends. Germline CDR1 and CDR2: DFQATT and SNEGSKA (reference sequence). CDR3 size: 11 residues. The CDR3 region is CSAILGYEQYF. The CDR3, as DNA: TGCAGTGCCATACTAGGCTACGAGCAGTACTTC.

This clonotype showed up many times. The rearrangement joins TRBV7-9 to TRBJ2-7, with TRBD1 matching over 8 bases. Germline V lookup: CDR1 SEHNR, CDR2 FQNEAQ (reference sequence). Unmatched junction bases numbered 3, after V lost 6 bases and J lost 2 bases. The CDR3 loop spans 13 amino acids. CDR3 in DNA: TGTGCCAGCAGTCAACAGGGGGCCTACGAGCAGTACTTC. It yields the protein CASSQQGAYEQYF.

The chain employs TRBV7-2 and TRBJ2-1; weak D call: TRBD2 (5 bases). The V end lost 6 bases, the J end lost 6 bases, and 18 bases lay between the germline ends. This CDR3 region has 15 residues. The germline gives CDR1 SGHTA, CDR2 FQGNSA. The CDR3 protein is CASSRNGIGGNEQFF. DNA of the CDR3: TGTGCCAGCAGTCGAAACGGGATAGGTGGCAATGAGCAGTTCTTC.

This clonotype has only a few counts. V usage is TRBV7-8 and J usage is TRBJ2-1; 9 bases line up with TRBD2. The germline gives CDR1 SGHVS, CDR2 FQNEAQ. The J segment lost 8 bases and the V segment lost 5 bases, leaving 7 bases of the junction unmatched. The CDR3 has 14 amino acids. The DNA of the CDR3 is TGTGCCAGCAGCGCCGGGACTAGCAACCATGAGCAGTTCTTC. It codes for CASSAGTSNHEQFF.

The J gene is TRBJ2-1, the V gene TRBV6-6; D perhaps matches TRBD2 (5 bases). Germline-derived CDR1 and CDR2 are MNHNY and SVGAGI (reference sequence). The CDR3 contains 16 residues. V lost 0 bases and J lost 4, with 13 bases in between. The CDR3 loop reads CASSYSVARDYNEQFF. The DNA for the CDR3 is TGTGCCAGCAGTTACTCTGTAGCGCGAGATTACAATGAGCAGTTCTTC.

This rearrangement joins TRBV30 to TRBJ2-7; 8 bases match TRBD1. Losses at the gene ends were 2 bases for V and 3 bases for J; bases not matched to a gene: 6. The V gene's germline CDR1 is GTSNPN and CDR2 SVGIG (reference sequence). The CDR3 spans 14 residues. The DNA of the CDR3 is TGTGCCTGGAGTACCGGGACAGGAGACTACGAGCAGTACTTC. The encoded protein is CAWSTGTGDYEQYF.

This clonotype was seen a handful of times. The J gene is TRBJ2-5, the V gene TRBV7-8, with TRBD1 matching over 8 bases. The CDR3 is 14 residues long. Trimming took 1 base from V and 4 from J; bases not matched to a gene: 2. CDR1 is SGHVS and CDR2 is FQNEAQ in the germline V gene. This CDR3 reads CASSLDTGGETQYF. The CDR3 nucleotides are TGTGCCAGCAGCTTAGATACAGGGGGAGAGACCCAGTACTTC.

This clonotype was seen just once. This sequence joins TRBV15 and TRBJ1-1; weak D call: TRBD1 (5 bases). Trimming removed 0 bases at V and 6 bases at J, with 20 bases between. There are 17 residues in the CDR3. CDR1 and CDR2 (germline): LNHNV, YYDKDF (reference sequence). In DNA, the CDR3 is TGTGCCACCAGCAGAGATGAGTTGAGGGCGGGGACCGCTGAAGCTTTCTTT. Translated: CATSRDELRAGTAEAFF.

The gene calls are TRBV18 and TRBJ2-7; a possible D gene is TRBD2 (5 bases). Germline CDR1 KGHSH, CDR2 LQKENI. The CDR3 sequence is 15 residues long. The ends were cut back, 3 bases at V and 2 bases at J, with 14 bases in the middle. CDR3 coding DNA: TGTGCCAGCTCACCTTCCACGGCGGGTACCTACGAGCAGTACTTC. Translation: CASSPSTAGTYEQYF.

The table lists this clonotype with a few counts. The V and J genes are TRBV6-6 and TRBJ1-5; TRBD1 might be the D (5 bases). Trimming left V 1 base short and J 6 bases short, with 16 bases between. The CDR3 covers 16 residues. Germline lookup yields CDR1 MNHNY and CDR2 SVGAGI (reference sequence). CDR3 nucleotides: TGTGCCAGCAGTTACTTGGGGGAGAGGGTCGGTCAGCCCCAGCATTTT. Protein product: CASSYLGERVGQPQHF.

This clonotype came up a few times. The V gene is TRBV12-3 or TRBV12-4, the J gene TRBJ2-1; 9 bases map to TRBD2. CDR3 size: 16 residues. V shed 4 bases and J 2 bases; nucleotides not matched to a gene: 6. CDR3 sequence reads: CASSSSSGITYNEQFF. The CDR3 nucleotides are TGTGCCAGCAGTTCTTCTAGCGGGATAACCTACAATGAGCAGTTCTTC.

The chain combines TRBV6-5 with TRBJ2-1; 9 positions match TRBD2. J gave up 5 bases and V 8 bases, and 10 bases lay outside the gene matches. The CDR3 runs 15 residues. Germline CDR1 and CDR2: MNHEY and SVGAGI. The CDR3 DNA reads TGTGCCAGCGTAGCGGGAGTGGTTGGGGACAATGAGCAGTTCTTC. Its translation: CASVAGVVGDNEQFF.